Presented here are 29 T cell receptor beta chains from one specimen sequenced in a study of CD8 T cells in ankylosing spondylitis. Study-wide findings and caveats: One TCR beta motif, made up of several highly homologous variants, appeared characteristic of ankylosing spondylitis blood.

What these receptors recognize is not known. TCRdb reprocessed the 5' RACE reads with MiXCR, giving one entry per CDR3 protein. The table shows hundreds of thousands of distinct CDR3 sequences, with roughly 25% occurring only once. Sequencing was performed on blood, either unsorted or a sorted T cell fraction (not recorded which). The receptor source for this set is a male donor with ankylosing spondylitis.

The table lists this clonotype with many counts. The V and J genes are TRBV3-1 and TRBJ1-5; 8 nucleotides line up with TRBD1. The CDR3 totals 15 residues. CDR1 is LGHDT, CDR2 YNNKEL, per germline (reference sequence). V gave up 2 bases and J gave up 3 bases; unmatched junction bases: 3. The CDR3 loop reads CASSQTTGDNQPQHF. DNA of the CDR3: TGTGCCAGCAGCCAAACGACAGGGGACAATCAGCCCCAGCATTTT.

This clonotype turned up a few times. The rearrangement joins TRBV7-8 to TRBJ2-2; D is uncertain. The CDR3 loop spans 14 amino acids. V was cut by 5 bases and J by 0 bases, with 7 bases left in between. Germline loops: CDR1 SGHVS, CDR2 FQNEAQ. CDR3 bases: TGTGCCAGCAGCAAAAGGGCGAACACCGGGGAGCTGTTTTTT. The encoded protein is CASSKRANTGELFF.

The chain couples TRBV6-4 to TRBJ2-3; a weak D match, TRBD2 (6 bases). Germline CDR1 and CDR2: MRHNA and SNTAGT. V was shortened by 6 bases and J by 4 bases, with 14 bases between the two germline ends. The CDR3 sequence is 14 residues long. CDR3 nucleotide sequence: TGTGCCAGCAGGAGGGAGGAGTACGCAGATACGCAGTATTTT. Protein sequence: CASRREEYADTQYF.

The rearrangement uses TRBV29-1 and TRBJ2-5; D perhaps matches TRBD1 (6 bases). Trimming removed 7 bases from V and 5 bases from J, with 17 bases in between. Germline loops: CDR1 SQVTM, CDR2 ANQGSEA. The CDR3 extends over 13 amino acids. CDR3 amino acids: CSAGTLGWETQYF. The CDR3 DNA follows: TGCAGCGCCGGGACATTGGGCTGGGAGACCCAGTACTTC.

The chain has TRBV15 and TRBJ1-2; D gene ambiguous. The CDR3 consists of 14 residues. Germline CDR1 and CDR2: LNHNV and YYDKDF (reference sequence). V was pared by 0 bases and J by 5 bases, with 10 bases between. The DNA of the CDR3 is TGTGCCACCAGCAGAGATTCGGATGGATATGGCTACACCTTC. Translation: CATSRDSDGYGYTF.

This clonotype was seen more than once but under ten times. CDR3 sequence (DNA): TGTGCCAGCAGTTACGGAGCTAGTTACAATGAGCAGTTCTTC. Encoded protein: CASSYGASYNEQFF. This sequence joins TRBV6-5 and TRBJ2-1; D not certain. The V gene's germline CDR1 is MNHEY and CDR2 SVGAGI. Trimming cost V 2 bases and J 4 bases, with 9 bases left between them. CDR3 length equals 14 residues.

Only a few counts were recorded for this clonotype. The CDR3 region has the DNA TGTGCCAGCAGCTTAGCTGGTAGGGATGAGCAGTTCTTC. This sequence encodes CASSLAGRDEQFF. This sequence joins TRBV7-7 and TRBJ2-1, with no clear D. The CDR3 length is 13 residues. The V and J ends lost 0 bases and 8 bases respectively, with 8 bases between them. The germline V gene has CDR1 SSHAT and CDR2 FNYEAQ (reference sequence). The variable domain in full, completed from reference TRBV7-7 and TRBJ2-1, reads GAGVSQSPRYKVTKRGQDVTLRCDPISSHATLYWYQQALGQGPEFLTYFNYEAQPDKSGLPSDRFSAERPEGSISTLTIQRTEQRDSAMYRCASSLAGRDEQFFGPGTRLTVL.

The chain links TRBV5-1 to TRBJ1-2; 7 bases map to TRBD1. The CDR3 runs to 12 residues. Germline V lookup: CDR1 SGHRS, CDR2 YFSETQ. J was trimmed by 6 bases and V by 5 bases; bases with no gene match: 4. The CDR3 nucleotides are TGCGCCAGCAGGGGGACAGTCCATGGCTACACCTTC. It yields the protein CASRGTVHGYTF.

J is TRBJ2-2 and V is TRBV27, with D possibly TRBD2 on 5 matching bases. CDR1 and CDR2 from the germline V gene are MNHEY and SMNVEV (reference sequence). This CDR3 contains 15 residues. V dropped 5 bases and J dropped 4 bases, with 14 bases sitting between them. The CDR3 here is CASSEKTSFTGELFF. The CDR3 DNA reads TGTGCCAGCAGTGAAAAAACTAGTTTCACCGGGGAGCTGTTTTTT.

This clonotype was seen a few times. The chain uses TRBV27 and TRBJ1-6; D call uncertain. Germline-derived CDR1 and CDR2 are MNHEY and SMNVEV (reference sequence). The CDR3 has 15 residues. V was clipped by 2 bases and J by 7 bases, with 12 bases between them. CDR3 DNA: TGTGCCAGCAGTTTAGTGTCAGGCTTCAATTCACCCCTCCACTTT. Its translation: CASSLVSGFNSPLHF.

The CDR3 here is CASSGRTSGNEQFF. The DNA of the CDR3 is TGTGCCAGCTCGGGAAGGACTAGCGGCAATGAGCAGTTCTTC. This sequence joins TRBV2 and TRBJ2-1; 10 positions agree with TRBD2. The CDR3 spans 14 residues. In germline, CDR1 is SNHLY, CDR2 FYNNEI. J gave up 6 bases and V 8 bases, and 7 bases lay outside the gene matches.

The chain recombines TRBV24-1 with TRBJ2-1, with D possibly TRBD2 on 7 matching bases. CDR3 length: 14 residues. Trimming cost V 9 bases and J 4 bases, with 15 bases left between them. Germline CDR1 is KGHDR and CDR2 is SFDVKD. CDR3 nucleotide sequence: TGTGCCACCGGGGGGGCAGGACCTTACAATGAGCAGTTCTTC. Residues: CATGGAGPYNEQFF.

This sequence joins TRBV29-1 and TRBJ2-5; 10 positions agree with TRBD2. V was clipped by 5 bases and J by 2 bases; unmatched bases: 5. Germline lookup yields CDR1 SQVTM and CDR2 ANQGSEA. This CDR3 spans 14 amino acids. CDR3 loop: CSVLAGGLQETQYF. DNA of the CDR3: TGCAGCGTTTTAGCGGGAGGCCTACAAGAGACCCAGTACTTC.

This rearrangement joins TRBV6-4 to TRBJ1-5, with no clear D. V lost 6 bases and J 7 bases, leaving 13 bases between the germline ends. There are 13 residues in the CDR3. From germline, CDR1 is MRHNA and CDR2 SNTAGT. The CDR3 loop is CASSEQPMQPQHF. The CDR3 region has the DNA TGTGCCAGCAGCGAACAGCCCATGCAGCCCCAGCATTTT.

The rearrangement links TRBV20-1 to TRBJ2-3, with D perhaps given as TRBD1 or TRBD2 (6 bases each). Trimming removed 6 bases from V and 6 bases from J, with 16 bases in between. This CDR3 region has 13 residues. From germline, CDR1 is DFQATT and CDR2 SNEGSKA (reference sequence). The CDR3 loop reads CSANRPGADTQYF. The DNA of the CDR3 is TGCAGTGCAAATCGACCGGGGGCGGATACGCAGTATTTT.

This clonotype occurred a few times. CDR3 residues: CATSRGDTGAFF. The CDR3 coding sequence is TGTGCCACCAGTCGGGGCGACACCGGGGCTTTCTTT. J is TRBJ1-1 and V is TRBV24-1, with a weak D call TRBD1 (5 bases). In germline, CDR1 is KGHDR, CDR2 SFDVKD. The CDR3 is 12 residues long. V gave up 6 bases and J gave up 11 bases, with 15 bases separating them.

J is TRBJ1-1 and V is TRBV18; maybe TRBD1 (5 bases). Germline lookup yields CDR1 KGHSH and CDR2 LQKENI. Trimming left V 3 bases short and J 1 base short, with 9 bases between. This CDR3 comprises 14 residues. The CDR3 region has the DNA TGTGCCAGCTCACCGGCAGGGACGAACACTGAAGCTTTCTTT. Translating gives CASSPAGTNTEAFF.

V and J are TRBV29-1 and TRBJ2-1; D is uncertain. Trimming removed 1 base from V and 2 bases from J, with 9 bases in between. Looked up from germline, CDR1 is SQVTM and CDR2 is ANQGSEA. The CDR3 loop spans 14 amino acids. The CDR3 DNA reads as TGCAGCGTTGAAGGGGAAGGAGCCTACAATGAGCAGTTCTTC. Protein: CSVEGEGAYNEQFF.

This rearrangement joins TRBV20-1 to TRBJ2-1; 9 bases match TRBD2. The CDR3 is 15 residues long. V shed 4 bases, J shed 7 bases, and the junction held 11 bases outside the gene matches. CDR1 DFQATT and CDR2 SNEGSKA come from the germline V gene (reference sequence). DNA for the CDR3: TGCAGTGCTACCCCCGGCGGGAGGGCCGGGAATGAGCAGTTCTTC. Residues: CSATPGGRAGNEQFF.

The gene calls are TRBV2 and TRBJ2-7; D unresolved. Trimming took 5 bases from V and 3 from J, leaving 17 bases between them. This CDR3 spans 15 amino acids. Germline lookup yields CDR1 SNHLY and CDR2 FYNNEI. In DNA form, the CDR3 reads TGTGCCAGCAGTTCCCCCCTGGGCCGGAGCTACGAGCAGTACTTC. Translated, it gives CASSSPLGRSYEQYF.

This clonotype was observed a few times. V usage is TRBV24-1 and J usage is TRBJ2-3; TRBD2 matches at 8 bases. J was trimmed by 0 bases and V by 2 bases; bases with no gene match: 3. This CDR3 spans 16 amino acids. From germline, CDR1 is KGHDR and CDR2 SFDVKD. CDR3 in DNA: TGTGCCACCAGTGATTCAAGCGGGAGAAGCACAGATACGCAGTATTTT. Translation gives CATSDSSGRSTDTQYF.

The chain uses TRBV3-1 and TRBJ2-3; 15 bases match TRBD2. J lost 8 bases, V lost 4 bases, and 7 bases had no gene match. The CDR3 sequence is 16 residues long. Germline loops: CDR1 LGHDT, CDR2 YNNKEL (reference sequence). The CDR3 sequence is CASSLGLAGGSGTQYF. As DNA, the CDR3 is TGTGCCAGCAGCCTTGGACTAGCGGGAGGGTCAGGTACGCAGTATTTT.

The CDR3 nucleotides read TGCAGTGCTCGACCGACAGGGGTTTTATTCTTC. This gives the protein CSARPTGVLFF. The rearrangement uses TRBV20-1 and TRBJ2-1; 8 bases map to TRBD1. Trimming took 5 bases from V and 16 from J; bases not matched to a gene: 10. The CDR3 has 11 amino acids. Germline V gives CDR1 DFQATT, CDR2 SNEGSKA (reference sequence).

This clonotype was seen only a few times. The chain recombines TRBV10-3 with TRBJ1-6; D call uncertain. In germline, CDR1 is ENHRY, CDR2 SYGVKD. The V end was cut by 2 bases, the J end by 5 bases, with 7 bases between. CDR3 length equals 14 residues. The CDR3: CAISELSNNSPLHF. CDR3 DNA sequence: TGTGCCATCAGTGAGCTTTCGAATAATTCACCCCTCCACTTT.

The rearrangement joins TRBV20-1 to TRBJ2-2, with TRBD1 matching 10 bases. The germline V gene encodes CDR1 DFQATT and CDR2 SNEGSKA (reference sequence). The CDR3 has 14 residues. The V segment lost 5 bases and the J segment 6 bases; nucleotides outside the gene matches: 6. The CDR3 DNA follows: TGCAGTGCTGCCGGGACAGGGGCTCCCGGGGAGCTGTTTTTT. It yields the protein CSAAGTGAPGELFF.

There are a few counts of this clonotype. V and J are TRBV29-1 and TRBJ2-1, with D tentatively TRBD1 or TRBD2 (5 bases each). CDR3 length: 13 residues. Between the trimmed V and J ends, which lost 7 bases and 0 bases, there was a span of 10 bases. CDR1 is SQVTM and CDR2 is ANQGSEA in the germline V gene. CDR3 amino acids: CSAGGFSYNEQFF. CDR3 sequence (DNA): TGCAGCGCTGGGGGTTTCTCCTACAATGAGCAGTTCTTC.

There are a few counts of this clonotype. CDR3 sequence (DNA): TGTGCCAGCACGCGCAGTCCAACGGGATACAATGAGCAGTTCTTC. Amino acid sequence: CASTRSPTGYNEQFF. The rearrangement links TRBV7-9 to TRBJ2-1; D may be TRBD2 (5 bases). V lost 7 bases and J lost 4, with 17 bases in between. The CDR3 covers 15 residues. The germline gives CDR1 SEHNR, CDR2 FQNEAQ (reference sequence).

This clonotype turned up a few times. V and J are TRBV18 and TRBJ2-7; TRBD2 matches 8 bases. CDR1 is KGHSH, CDR2 LQKENI, per germline. Trimming took 5 bases from V and 7 from J; bases not matched to a gene: 7. The CDR3 runs to 13 residues. The CDR3 here is CASSGGAGEEQYV. The CDR3 DNA reads as TGTGCCAGCTCAGGGGGAGCGGGAGAAGAGCAGTACGTC.

The rearrangement links TRBV20-1 to TRBJ2-5; 9 bases agree with TRBD1. J was trimmed by 5 bases and V by 0 bases; bases with no gene match: 10. The CDR3 totals 16 residues. Germline V gives CDR1 DFQATT, CDR2 SNEGSKA (reference sequence). The CDR3 loop reads CSARDYHRGQAETQYF. CDR3 nucleotides: TGCAGTGCTAGAGATTATCACAGGGGGCAAGCGGAGACCCAGTACTTC.